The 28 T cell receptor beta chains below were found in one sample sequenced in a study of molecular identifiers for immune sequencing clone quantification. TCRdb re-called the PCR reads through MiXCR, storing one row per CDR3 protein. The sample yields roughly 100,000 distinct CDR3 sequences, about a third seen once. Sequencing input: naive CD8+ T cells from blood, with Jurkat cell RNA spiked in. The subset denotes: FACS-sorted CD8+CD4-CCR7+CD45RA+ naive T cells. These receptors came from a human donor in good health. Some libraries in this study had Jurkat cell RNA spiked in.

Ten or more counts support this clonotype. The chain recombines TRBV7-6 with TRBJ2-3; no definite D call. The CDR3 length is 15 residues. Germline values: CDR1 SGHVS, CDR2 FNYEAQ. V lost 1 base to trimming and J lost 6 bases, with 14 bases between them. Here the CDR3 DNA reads TGTGCCAGCAGCTTAGGAGGTGGGGTCTCCGATACGCAGTATTTT. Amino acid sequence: CASSLGGGVSDTQYF.

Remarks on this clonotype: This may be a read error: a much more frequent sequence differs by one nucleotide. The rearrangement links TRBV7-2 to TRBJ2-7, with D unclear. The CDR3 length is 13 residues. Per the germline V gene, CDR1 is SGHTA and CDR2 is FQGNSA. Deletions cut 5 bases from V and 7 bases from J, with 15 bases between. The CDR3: CASSPFERYEQYF. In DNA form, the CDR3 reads TGTGCCAGCAGCCCTTTCGAGAGGTATGAGCAGTACTTC.

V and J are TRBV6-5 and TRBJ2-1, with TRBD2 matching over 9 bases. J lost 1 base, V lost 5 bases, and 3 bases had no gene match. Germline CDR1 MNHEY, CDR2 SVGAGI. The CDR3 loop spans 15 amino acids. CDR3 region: CASSDGLASYNEQFF. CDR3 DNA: TGTGCCAGCAGTGACGGACTAGCGTCCTACAATGAGCAGTTCTTC.

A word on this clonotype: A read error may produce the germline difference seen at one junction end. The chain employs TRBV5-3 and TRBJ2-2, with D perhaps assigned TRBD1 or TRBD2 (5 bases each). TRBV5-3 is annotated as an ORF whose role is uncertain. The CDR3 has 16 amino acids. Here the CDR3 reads CASSLTWGPLPGELFF. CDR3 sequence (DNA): TGTGCCAGCAGCTTGACGTGGGGACCACTCCCCGGGGAGCTGTTTTTT.

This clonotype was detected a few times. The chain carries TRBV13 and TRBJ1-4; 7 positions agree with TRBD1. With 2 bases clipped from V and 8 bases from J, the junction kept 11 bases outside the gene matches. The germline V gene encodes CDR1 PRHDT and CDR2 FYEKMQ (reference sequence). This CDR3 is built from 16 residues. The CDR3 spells CASSLTGAGGREKLFF. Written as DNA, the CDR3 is TGTGCCAGCAGCTTAACTGGGGCAGGGGGGCGAGAAAAACTGTTTTTT.

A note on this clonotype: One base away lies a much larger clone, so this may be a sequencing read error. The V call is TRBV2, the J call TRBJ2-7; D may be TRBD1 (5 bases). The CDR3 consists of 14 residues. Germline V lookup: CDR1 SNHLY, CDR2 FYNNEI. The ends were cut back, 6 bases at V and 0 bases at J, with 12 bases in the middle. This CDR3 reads CASSPTESSYEQYF. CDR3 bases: TGTGCCAGCAGCCCGACAGAGAGCTCCTACGAGCAGTACTTC.

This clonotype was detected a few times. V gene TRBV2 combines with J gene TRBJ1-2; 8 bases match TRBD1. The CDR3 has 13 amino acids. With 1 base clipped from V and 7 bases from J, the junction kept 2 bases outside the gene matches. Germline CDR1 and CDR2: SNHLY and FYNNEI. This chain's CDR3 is CASSEGTGIGYTF. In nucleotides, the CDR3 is TGTGCCAGCAGTGAAGGGACAGGGATTGGCTACACCTTC.

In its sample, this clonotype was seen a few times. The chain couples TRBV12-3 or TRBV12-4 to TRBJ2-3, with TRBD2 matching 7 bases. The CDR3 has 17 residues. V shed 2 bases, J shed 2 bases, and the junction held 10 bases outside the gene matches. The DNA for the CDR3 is TGTGCCAGCAGTTTAACGGGGGATAGCGGGTTCACAGATACGCAGTATTTT. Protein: CASSLTGDSGFTDTQYF.

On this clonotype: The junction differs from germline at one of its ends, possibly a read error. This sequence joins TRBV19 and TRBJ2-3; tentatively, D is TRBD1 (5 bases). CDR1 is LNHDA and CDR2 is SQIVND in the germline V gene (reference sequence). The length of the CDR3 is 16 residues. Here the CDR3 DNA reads TGTGCCAGTAGCCGCCCCGGGCCATTGAGCACAGGTACGCAGTATTTT. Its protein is CASSRPGPLSTGTQYF.

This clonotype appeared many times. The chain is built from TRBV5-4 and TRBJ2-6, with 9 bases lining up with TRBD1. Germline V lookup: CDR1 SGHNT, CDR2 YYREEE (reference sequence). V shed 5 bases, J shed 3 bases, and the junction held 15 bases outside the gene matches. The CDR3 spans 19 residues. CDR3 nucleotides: TGTGCCAGCAGTTCGAATCGGGACAGGGTTTTTGTTGGGGCCAACGTCCTGACTTTC. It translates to CASSSNRDRVFVGANVLTF.

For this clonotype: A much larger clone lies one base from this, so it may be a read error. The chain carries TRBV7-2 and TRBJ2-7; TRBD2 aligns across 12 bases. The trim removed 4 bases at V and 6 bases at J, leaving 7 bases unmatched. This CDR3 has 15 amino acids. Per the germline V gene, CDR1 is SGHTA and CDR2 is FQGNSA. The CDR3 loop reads CASSYRLAGVFEQYF. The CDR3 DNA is TGTGCCAGCAGCTATCGACTAGCGGGAGTGTTCGAGCAGTACTTC.

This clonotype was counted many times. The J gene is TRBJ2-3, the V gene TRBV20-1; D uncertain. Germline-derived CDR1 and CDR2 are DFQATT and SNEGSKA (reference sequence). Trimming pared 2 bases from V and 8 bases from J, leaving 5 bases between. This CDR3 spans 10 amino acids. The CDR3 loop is CSARFGTQYF. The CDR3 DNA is TGCAGTGCTAGATTCGGTACGCAGTATTTT.

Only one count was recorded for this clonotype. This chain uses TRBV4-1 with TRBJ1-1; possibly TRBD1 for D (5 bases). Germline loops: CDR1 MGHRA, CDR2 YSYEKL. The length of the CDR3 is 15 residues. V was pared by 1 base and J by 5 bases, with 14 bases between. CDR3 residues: CASSQGSGGWTEAFF. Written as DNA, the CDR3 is TGCGCCAGCAGCCAAGGATCTGGGGGGTGGACTGAAGCTTTCTTT.

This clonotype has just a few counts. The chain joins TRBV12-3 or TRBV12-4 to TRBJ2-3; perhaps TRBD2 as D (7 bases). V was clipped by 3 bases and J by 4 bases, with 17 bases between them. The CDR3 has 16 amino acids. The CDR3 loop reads CASSLAGDTRADTQYF. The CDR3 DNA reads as TGTGCCAGCAGTTTGGCGGGGGACACCCGCGCAGATACGCAGTATTTT.

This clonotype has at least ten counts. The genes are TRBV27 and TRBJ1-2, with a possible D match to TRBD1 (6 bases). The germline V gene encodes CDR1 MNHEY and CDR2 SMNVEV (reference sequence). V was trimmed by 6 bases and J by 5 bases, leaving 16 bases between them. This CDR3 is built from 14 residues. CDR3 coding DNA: TGTGCCAGCAGCTTACAGGGAGGAGGGTATGGCTACACCTTC. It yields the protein CASSLQGGGYGYTF.

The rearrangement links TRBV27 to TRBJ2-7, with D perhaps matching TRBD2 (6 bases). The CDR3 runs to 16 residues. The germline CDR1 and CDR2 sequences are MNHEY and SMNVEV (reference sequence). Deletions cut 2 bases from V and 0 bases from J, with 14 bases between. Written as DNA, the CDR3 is TGTGCCAGCAGTTTACAGGGAGGACTATCCTCCTACGAGCAGTACTTC. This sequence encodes CASSLQGGLSSYEQYF.

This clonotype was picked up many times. The CDR3 region has the DNA TGTGCCAGCAGCTTAAGGACAGGCCTAGTCACTAATGAAAAACTGTTTTTT. Its protein is CASSLRTGLVTNEKLFF. V is TRBV7-2 and J is TRBJ1-4; 7 nucleotides align to TRBD1. This CDR3 has 17 residues. Germline V gene data show CDR1 as SGHTA and CDR2 as FQGNSA. Germline trimming cut 2 bases from V and 2 bases from J; bases unmatched to any gene: 8.

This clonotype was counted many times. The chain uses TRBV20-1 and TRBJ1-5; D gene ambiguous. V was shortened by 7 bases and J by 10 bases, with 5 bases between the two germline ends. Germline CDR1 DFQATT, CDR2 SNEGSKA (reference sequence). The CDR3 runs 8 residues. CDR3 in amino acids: CSVGPQHF. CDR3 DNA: TGCAGTGTGGGTCCCCAGCATTTT.

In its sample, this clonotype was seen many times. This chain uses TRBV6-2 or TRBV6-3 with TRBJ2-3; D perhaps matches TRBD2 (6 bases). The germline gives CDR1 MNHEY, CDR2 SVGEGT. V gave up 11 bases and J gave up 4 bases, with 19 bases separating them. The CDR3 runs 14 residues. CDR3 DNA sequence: TGTGCCGTGGCGGAGGGCCCGCTACCAGATACGCAGTATTTT. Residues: CAVAEGPLPDTQYF.

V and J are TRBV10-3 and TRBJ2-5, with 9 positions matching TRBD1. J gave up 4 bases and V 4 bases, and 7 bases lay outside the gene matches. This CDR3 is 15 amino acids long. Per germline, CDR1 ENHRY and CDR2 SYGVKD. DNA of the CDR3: TGTGCCATCAGTGGTGCCGGGACAGGGCCAGAGACCCAGTACTTC. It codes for CAISGAGTGPETQYF.

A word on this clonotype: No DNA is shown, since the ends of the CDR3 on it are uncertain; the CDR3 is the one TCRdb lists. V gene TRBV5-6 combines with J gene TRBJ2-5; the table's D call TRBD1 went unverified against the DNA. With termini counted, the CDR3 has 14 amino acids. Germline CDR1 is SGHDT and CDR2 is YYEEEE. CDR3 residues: CASSPGFGQGAQHF.

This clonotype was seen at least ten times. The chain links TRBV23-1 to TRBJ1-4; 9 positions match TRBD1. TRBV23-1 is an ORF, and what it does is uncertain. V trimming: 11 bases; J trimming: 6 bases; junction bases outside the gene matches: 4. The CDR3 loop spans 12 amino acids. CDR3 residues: CAGGQGDEKLFF. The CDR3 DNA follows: TGCGCCGGGGGACAGGGAGATGAAAAACTGTTTTTT.

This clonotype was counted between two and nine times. DNA of the CDR3: TGTGCCAGCAGTTTGAGCAGCTTTAATGAAAAACTGTTTTTT. This translates into CASSLSSFNEKLFF. J is TRBJ1-4 and V is TRBV28; D not resolved. The CDR3 loop spans 14 amino acids. Germline V gene data show CDR1 as MDHEN and CDR2 as SYDVKM. V was trimmed by 3 bases and J by 4 bases, leaving 9 bases between them.

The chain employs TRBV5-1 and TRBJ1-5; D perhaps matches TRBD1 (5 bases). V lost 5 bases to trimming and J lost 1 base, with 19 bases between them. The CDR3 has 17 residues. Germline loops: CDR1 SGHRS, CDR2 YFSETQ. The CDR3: CASRLGLRGESNQPQHF. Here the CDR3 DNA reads TGCGCCAGCAGACTCGGACTGCGGGGGGAAAGCAATCAGCCCCAGCATTTT.

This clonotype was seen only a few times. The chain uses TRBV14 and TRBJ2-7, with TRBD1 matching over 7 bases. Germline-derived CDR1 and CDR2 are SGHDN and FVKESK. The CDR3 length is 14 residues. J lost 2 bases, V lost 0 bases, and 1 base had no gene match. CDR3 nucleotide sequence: TGTGCCAGCAGCCAAGAAACAGGGGCCTACGAGCAGTACTTC. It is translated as CASSQETGAYEQYF. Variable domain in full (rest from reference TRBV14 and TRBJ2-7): EAGVTQFPSHSVIEKGQTVTLRCDPISGHDNLYWYRRVMGKEIKFLLHFVKESKQDESGMPNNRFLAERTGGTYSTLKVQPAELEDSGVYFCASSQETGAYEQYFGPGTRLTVT.

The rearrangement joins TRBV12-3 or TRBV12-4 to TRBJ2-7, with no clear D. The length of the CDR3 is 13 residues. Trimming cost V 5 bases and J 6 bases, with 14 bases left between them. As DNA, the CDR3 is TGTGCCAGCAGTGATGGACCTCCCGGCGAGCAGTACTTC. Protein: CASSDGPPGEQYF.

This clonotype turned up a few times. CDR3 DNA sequence: TGTGCCAGCAGTCAGACAGGGTATCAGCCCCAGCATTTT. It translates to CASSQTGYQPQHF. The chain carries TRBV3-1 and TRBJ1-5, with 7 bases matching TRBD1. Germline V lookup: CDR1 LGHDT, CDR2 YNNKEL (reference sequence). With 6 bases clipped from V and 5 bases from J, the junction kept 4 bases outside the gene matches. There are 13 residues in the CDR3.

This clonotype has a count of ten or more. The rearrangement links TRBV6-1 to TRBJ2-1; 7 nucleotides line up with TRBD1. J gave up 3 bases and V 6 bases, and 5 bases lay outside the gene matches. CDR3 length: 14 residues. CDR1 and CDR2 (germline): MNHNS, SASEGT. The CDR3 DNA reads TGTGCCAGCAGATCCGGGACAGTCTACAATGAGCAGTTCTTC. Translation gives CASRSGTVYNEQFF.